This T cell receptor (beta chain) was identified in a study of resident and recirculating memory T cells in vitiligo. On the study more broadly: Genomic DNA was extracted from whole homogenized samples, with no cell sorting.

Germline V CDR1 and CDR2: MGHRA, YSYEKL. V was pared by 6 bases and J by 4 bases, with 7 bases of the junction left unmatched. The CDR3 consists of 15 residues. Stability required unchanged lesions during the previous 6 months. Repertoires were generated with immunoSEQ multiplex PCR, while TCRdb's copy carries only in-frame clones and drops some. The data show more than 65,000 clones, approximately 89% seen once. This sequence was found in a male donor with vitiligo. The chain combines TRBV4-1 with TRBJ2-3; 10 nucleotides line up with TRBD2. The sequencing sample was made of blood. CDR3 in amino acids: CASRLGLAVSDTQYF. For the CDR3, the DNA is TGCGCCAGCAGACTCGGACTAGCGGTATCAGATACGCAGTATTTT.